These 18 T cell receptor beta chains share one sample of origin, sequenced in a study of neurological immune-mediated disorders. Time point noted: longitudinal time-point 3. TCRdb analysed the 5' RACE reads with MiXCR anew, one entry per CDR3 protein. The data contain over 90,000 distinct CDR3 sequences, under 14% of them singletons. Sequencing input: PBMCs. Source of these receptors: a female donor with HTLV-1-associated myelopathy (HAM/TSP).

Worth noting for this clonotype: This sequence may be a read error, since a much larger clone differs from it by one base. The rearrangement joins TRBV5-1 to TRBJ2-2; the D is unclear. CDR1 and CDR2 from the germline V gene are SGHRS and YFSETQ. V lost 2 bases and J 6 bases, leaving 14 bases between the germline ends. CDR3 length equals 15 residues. CDR3 in amino acids: CASSFEVSGAGELFF. The CDR3, as DNA: TGCGCCAGCAGCTTCGAGGTTTCTGGCGCCGGGGAGCTGTTTTTT.

This clonotype showed up many times. The V call is TRBV20-1, the J call TRBJ1-5; D is perhaps TRBD1 (5 bases). This CDR3 has 13 amino acids. Germline-derived CDR1 and CDR2 are DFQATT and SNEGSKA (reference sequence). The V and J ends lost 6 bases and 5 bases respectively, with 14 bases between them. CDR3 protein: CSAISDTHQPQHF. DNA for the CDR3: TGCAGTGCCATATCGGACACTCATCAGCCCCAGCATTTT.

This clonotype was counted at least ten times. The chain joins TRBV4-1 to TRBJ2-7; the D gene could be TRBD1 or TRBD2 (5 bases each). V lost 0 bases and J 3 bases, leaving 12 bases between the germline ends. Germline V gives CDR1 MGHRA, CDR2 YSYEKL. The length of the CDR3 is 15 residues. The CDR3 DNA sequence: TGCGCCAGCAGCCAAGAAGAGGGACCCGACTACGAGCAGTACTTC. Protein product: CASSQEEGPDYEQYF.

This clonotype occurred many times. The chain is built from TRBV7-9 and TRBJ1-2; 10 nucleotides match TRBD1. The CDR3 sequence is 15 residues long. Trimming took 5 bases from V and 4 from J; bases not matched to a gene: 7. CDR1 and CDR2 from the germline V gene are SEHNR and FQNEAQ (reference sequence). The CDR3 region has the DNA TGTGCCAGCAGCCGCCGGGACAGGGGTACCTATGGCTACACCTTC. Translation: CASSRRDRGTYGYTF.

The J gene is TRBJ2-2, the V gene TRBV21-1; the table calls TRBD2, which could not be checked here. TRBV21-1 is annotated as a pseudogene. The CDR3 covers 16 residues. Written as DNA, the CDR3 is TGTGCCAGCAGCCGGAGGGTCCGGGGGTGGACCGGGGAGCTGTTTTTT. It specifies CASSRRVRGWTGELFF.

This clonotype was detected many times. The chain has TRBV6-6 and TRBJ2-2; D uncertain. CDR1 MNHNY and CDR2 SVGAGI come from the germline V gene (reference sequence). The CDR3 length is 13 residues. Trimming left V 2 bases short and J 1 base short, with 2 bases between. The CDR3 DNA is TGTGCCAGCAGTTACGAGAACACCGGGGAGCTGTTTTTT. It is translated as CASSYENTGELFF.

The table lists this clonotype with many counts. V gene TRBV5-1 combines with J gene TRBJ2-2; D not resolved. Per the germline V gene, CDR1 is SGHRS and CDR2 is YFSETQ. The CDR3 is 16 amino acids. Trimming shortened V by 0 bases and J by 3 bases, and 12 bases separated the two germline ends. In DNA form, the CDR3 reads TGCGCCAGCAGCTTGGTTTTCGGGCTACACACCGGGGAGCTGTTTTTT. As protein: CASSLVFGLHTGELFF. The whole variable domain, remainder taken from reference TRBV5-1 and TRBJ2-2, is KAGVTQTPRYLIKTRGQQVTLSCSPISGHRSVSWYQQTPGQGLQFLFEYFSETQRNKGNFPGRFSGRQFSNSRSEMNVSTLELGDSALYLCASSLVFGLHTGELFFGEGSRLTVL.

This clonotype was recorded a few times. The V and J genes are TRBV5-5 and TRBJ1-2, with 8 bases lining up with TRBD1. Germline-derived CDR1 and CDR2 are SGHKS and YYEKEE (reference sequence). Trimming cost V 4 bases and J 5 bases; bases outside gene matches: 7. CDR3 length: 14 amino acids. CDR3: CASSDGQGPYGYTF. The CDR3 DNA follows: TGTGCCAGCAGCGACGGACAGGGTCCATATGGCTACACCTTC.

Many counts were recorded for this clonotype. The CDR3 loop is CASNGGQGTDSPLHF. The CDR3, as DNA: TGTGCCAGCAACGGAGGACAGGGGACGGATTCACCCCTCCACTTT. The V call is TRBV7-8, the J call TRBJ1-6; TRBD1 matches 9 bases. The CDR3 is made up of 15 amino acids. Trimming took 7 bases from V and 8 from J; bases not matched to a gene: 9. The germline gives CDR1 SGHVS, CDR2 FQNEAQ.

This clonotype was seen a few times. V usage is TRBV6-5 and J usage is TRBJ2-1; 9 bases fit TRBD2. Losses at the gene ends were 2 bases for V and 11 bases for J; bases not matched to a gene: 10. This CDR3 is 15 amino acids long. The germline V gene has CDR1 MNHEY and CDR2 SVGAGI. The CDR3 region has the DNA TGTGCCAGCAGTTACCTCGGTGGTAGCGGGGGCAAGCAGTTCTTC. Translating it yields CASSYLGGSGGKQFF.

A few counts support this clonotype. At one end the junction does not follow the germline gene, possibly because of a read error. The chain is built from TRBV20-1 and TRBJ1-2; 7 bases are a match to TRBD1. Germline lookup yields CDR1 DFQATT and CDR2 SNEGSKA (reference sequence). The CDR3 spans 11 residues. The CDR3 spells CGQEFNYGYTF. The DNA of the CDR3 is TGTGGACAGGAGTTTAACTATGGCTACACCTTC.

This clonotype appeared many times. J is TRBJ2-3 and V is TRBV20-1; 7 nucleotides match TRBD1. Unmatched junction bases numbered 9, after V lost 6 bases and J lost 3 bases. Germline V gene lookup returns CDR1 DFQATT and CDR2 SNEGSKA (reference sequence). The CDR3 is made up of 14 amino acids. For the CDR3, the DNA is TGCAGTGCCTGCCGGGACAGCGCAACAGATACGCAGTATTTT. It translates to CSACRDSATDTQYF.

The table lists this clonotype with many counts. The chain combines TRBV5-1 with TRBJ2-5; 7 bases match TRBD1. Germline lookup yields CDR1 SGHRS and CDR2 YFSETQ. This CDR3 spans 14 amino acids. V lost 0 bases and J lost 5; bases outside the gene matches: 4. CDR3 protein: CASSLGGGLETQYF. CDR3 bases: TGCGCCAGCAGCTTGGGAGGGGGCCTGGAGACCCAGTACTTC.

Turning to this clonotype: One junction end disagrees with the germline gene, perhaps due to a read error. V usage is TRBV3-1 and J usage is TRBJ2-1; D perhaps matches TRBD2 (5 bases). CDR1 is LGHDT and CDR2 is YNNKEL in the germline V gene (reference sequence). The CDR3 has 15 amino acids. CDR3 sequence (DNA): TGCGCCAGCAGCCAAGGAGGCCTATTGGTGGGAGAGCAGTTCTTC. This codes for CASSQGGLLVGEQFF.

This clonotype has ten or more counts. The chain links TRBV10-3 to TRBJ2-7, with 7 bases that match TRBD2. V shed 4 bases and J 4 bases; nucleotides not matched to a gene: 1. In germline, CDR1 is ENHRY, CDR2 SYGVKD. The CDR3 consists of 12 residues. The CDR3 loop is CAISGEGYEQYF. DNA of the CDR3: TGTGCCATCAGTGGGGAGGGGTACGAGCAGTACTTC.

This clonotype was detected ten times or more. The V gene is TRBV5-1, the J gene TRBJ2-7; TRBD1 aligns across 8 bases. Per germline, CDR1 SGHRS and CDR2 YFSETQ. V was pared by 4 bases and J by 1 base, with 4 bases of the junction left unmatched. There are 14 residues in the CDR3. The CDR3 spells CASSDDRGSYEQYF. Here the CDR3 DNA reads TGCGCCAGCAGCGACGACAGGGGATCCTACGAGCAGTACTTC.

V usage is TRBV12-3 or TRBV12-4 and J usage is TRBJ2-3; 7 nucleotides match TRBD1. The CDR3 is made up of 16 amino acids. With V trimmed by 5 bases and J by 4 bases, 12 bases remained unmatched. CDR3 coding DNA: TGTGCCAGCAGTGCCCGACAGGGTGTCCCAGCAGATACGCAGTATTTT. This sequence encodes CASSARQGVPADTQYF.

In this sample, this clonotype turned up many times. The V and J genes are TRBV20-1 and TRBJ1-2; tentatively, D is TRBD1 (5 bases). CDR1 DFQATT and CDR2 SNEGSKA come from the germline V gene (reference sequence). The CDR3 spans 12 residues. Deletions cut 5 bases from V and 6 bases from J, with 13 bases between. CDR3 residues: CSAGTGVDGYTF. The CDR3 DNA follows: TGCAGTGCTGGGACGGGCGTAGATGGCTACACCTTC.